At least ten counts were recorded for the clone carrying this T cell receptor beta chain. Produced via immunoSEQ multiplex PCR; TCRdb's table is partial and in-frame only. The specimen gives tens of thousands of clones without singletons; the ten biggest hold 6.7%. This sample stems from a study of T cells after posttransplantation cyclophosphamide. Trimming removed 1 base from V and 8 bases from J, with 9 bases in between. This CDR3 is 13 amino acids long. This clonotype originated in a woman aged 45-60 years in good health and a related stem cell transplant donor. The sequenced sample consisted of PBMCs. This chain links TRBV12-3 or TRBV12-4 with TRBJ2-1; D may match TRBD1 or TRBD2 (5 bases each). CDR3 nucleotide sequence: TGTGCCAGCAGTTTAGTAAGAGGGGATGAGCAGTTCTTC. Protein product: CASSLVRGDEQFF.